Listed here are 13 T cell receptor beta chains from one sample, sequenced in a study of T cells in Graves' hyperthyroidism and ophthalmopathy. RNA transcripts gave rise to amplified TCR beta CDR3 regions. The study used the HTBI primer set for a first-round RT-PCR of the TCR CDR3. From the multiplex PCR reads, TCRdb called clonotypes with MiXCR, one entry per CDR3 protein. The top ten clones hold roughly 5.7% of a sample with 550,000 to 650,000 distinct CDR3 sequences, around 13% of them seen once. Input material: blood. The receptor set was obtained from a woman aged 30 to 39 with Graves' hyperthyroidism that later progressed to Graves' ophthalmopathy.

This clonotype was recorded at least ten times. V and J are TRBV27 and TRBJ2-7; D gene unclear. This CDR3 spans 14 amino acids. Trimming shortened V by 7 bases and J by 7 bases, and 20 bases separated the two germline ends. Germline CDR1 and CDR2: MNHEY and SMNVEV (reference sequence). The CDR3 DNA reads as TGTGCCAGCAATACCGCCCCGGGTGGAAGGGAGCAGTACTTC. It encodes CASNTAPGGREQYF.

This clonotype was seen many times. The V call is TRBV11-2, the J call TRBJ1-1; unclear D gene. Germline CDR1 SGHAT, CDR2 FQNNGV. The CDR3 is made up of 13 amino acids. Trimming cost V 4 bases and J 3 bases, with 9 bases left between them. CDR3 coding DNA: TGTGCCAGCAGCTCTACATTGGACACTGAAGCTTTCTTT. This translates into CASSSTLDTEAFF.

This rearrangement joins TRBV28 to TRBJ1-2; 9 positions match TRBD1. V dropped 4 bases and J dropped 4; count of bases not matched to a gene: 4. The CDR3 totals 14 residues. CDR1 and CDR2 (germline): MDHEN, SYDVKM. CDR3 bases: TGTGCCAGCAGTTCCCGGACAGGGGTCTATGGCTACACCTTC. As protein: CASSSRTGVYGYTF.

This clonotype was detected many times. V is TRBV7-9 and J is TRBJ2-7; 7 bases agree with TRBD1. V dropped 8 bases and J dropped 0; count of bases not matched to a gene: 7. The germline gives CDR1 SEHNR, CDR2 FQNEAQ (reference sequence). The CDR3 sequence is 14 residues long. Here the CDR3 reads CASSGTASSYEQYF. The CDR3 coding sequence is TGTGCCAGCTCCGGGACAGCGTCCTCCTACGAGCAGTACTTC.

Only a few counts were recorded for this clonotype. The chain is built from TRBV15 and TRBJ2-7; D is ambiguous. The CDR3 sequence is 13 residues long. Germline CDR1 and CDR2: LNHNV and YYDKDF (reference sequence). Deletions cut 4 bases from V and 5 bases from J, with 12 bases between. DNA of the CDR3: TGTGCCACCAGCATTTACAGTAGCCACGAGCAGTACTTC. As protein: CATSIYSSHEQYF.

The CDR3 bases are TGTGCCATCAGTGAGTCCATCTTCTCCTCCTCTGGGGCCAACGTCCTGACTTTC. Translation gives CAISESIFSSSGANVLTF. V and J are TRBV10-3 and TRBJ2-6; no firm D call. Germline CDR1 ENHRY, CDR2 SYGVKD. V gave up 0 bases and J gave up 0 bases, with 12 bases separating them. The CDR3 loop spans 18 amino acids.

This clonotype was found many times. This sequence joins TRBV29-1 and TRBJ1-1, with D uncertain. Trimming left V 0 bases short and J 3 bases short, with 8 bases between. CDR1 and CDR2 (germline): SQVTM, ANQGSEA. CDR3 length: 13 amino acids. CDR3 sequence: CSVEDHTYTEAFF. The CDR3 nucleotides read TGCAGCGTTGAAGATCACACCTACACTGAAGCTTTCTTT.

The chain carries TRBV6-6 and TRBJ2-7; D is possibly TRBD2 (5 bases). The CDR3 length is 15 residues. Germline V gene sequence: CDR1 MNHNY, CDR2 SVGAGI (reference sequence). Trimming removed 0 bases at V and 0 bases at J, with 9 bases between. CDR3 region: CASSYSRDPSYEQYF. DNA for the CDR3: TGTGCCAGCAGTTACTCGAGGGATCCCTCCTACGAGCAGTACTTC.

This clonotype was seen only a few times. The rearrangement links TRBV18 to TRBJ2-1; D is possibly TRBD2 (6 bases). The CDR3 consists of 16 residues. V was cut by 0 bases and J by 7 bases, with 16 bases left in between. Germline CDR1 reads KGHSH; CDR2 reads LQKENI. The CDR3 protein is CASSPPNGGRRNEQFF. CDR3 DNA: TGTGCCAGCTCACCACCTAATGGAGGGAGGCGTAATGAGCAGTTCTTC.

The chain links TRBV7-9 to TRBJ1-2; D perhaps matches TRBD1 (5 bases). V was trimmed by 1 base and J by 4 bases, leaving 10 bases between them. From germline, CDR1 is SEHNR and CDR2 FQNEAQ (reference sequence). The CDR3 runs to 14 residues. In DNA, the CDR3 is TGTGCCAGCAGCTTAGATGGGACGGGCTATGGCTACACCTTC. This sequence encodes CASSLDGTGYGYTF.

This clonotype was picked up many times. The rearrangement uses TRBV2 and TRBJ2-3; D is unclear. The CDR3 is made up of 14 amino acids. Germline V gene data show CDR1 as SNHLY and CDR2 as FYNNEI. The V gene lost 3 bases and the J gene lost 2 bases, with 9 bases spanning the gap. CDR3 DNA: TGTGCCAGCAGTGACGCCAGGCTCACAGATACGCAGTATTTT. It yields the protein CASSDARLTDTQYF.

This clonotype was detected many times. V is TRBV29-1 and J is TRBJ2-7, with a weak D call TRBD2 (5 bases). Trimming took off 5 bases at V and 4 bases at J, with 9 bases between the two ends. Germline loops: CDR1 SQVTM, CDR2 ANQGSEA. CDR3 length: 11 residues. CDR3 in DNA: TGCAGCGTTAAAAGGACTTACGAGCAGTACTTC. It translates to CSVKRTYEQYF.

This clonotype has ten or more counts. This chain connects TRBV28 to TRBJ1-3; D gene uncertain. Trimming pared 4 bases from V and 2 bases from J, leaving 9 bases between. This CDR3 comprises 14 residues. The germline CDR1 and CDR2 sequences are MDHEN and SYDVKM. This CDR3 reads CASSSYGPGNTIYF. The CDR3 DNA is TGTGCCAGCAGTTCCTATGGACCTGGAAACACCATATATTTT.